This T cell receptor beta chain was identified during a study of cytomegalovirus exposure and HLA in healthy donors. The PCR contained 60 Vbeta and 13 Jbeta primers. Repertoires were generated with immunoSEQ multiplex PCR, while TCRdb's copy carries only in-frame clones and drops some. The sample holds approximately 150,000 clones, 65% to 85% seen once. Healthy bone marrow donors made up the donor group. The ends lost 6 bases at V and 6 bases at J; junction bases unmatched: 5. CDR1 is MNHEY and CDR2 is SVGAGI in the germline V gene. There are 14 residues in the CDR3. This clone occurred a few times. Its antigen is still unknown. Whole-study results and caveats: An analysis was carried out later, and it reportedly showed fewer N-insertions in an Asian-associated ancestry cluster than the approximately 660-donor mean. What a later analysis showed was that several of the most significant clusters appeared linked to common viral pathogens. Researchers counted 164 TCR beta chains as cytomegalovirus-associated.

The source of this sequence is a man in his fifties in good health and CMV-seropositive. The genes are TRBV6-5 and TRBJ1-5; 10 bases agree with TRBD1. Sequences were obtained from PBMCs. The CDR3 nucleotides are TGTGCCAGCAGGCTCGGGGACAGGGGTCAGCCCCAGCATTTT. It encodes CASRLGDRGQPQHF.